One sample yielded the 32 T cell receptor beta chains listed below, sequenced in a study of blood T cell repertoires in COVID-19. Measured with immunoSEQ multiplex PCR; TCRdb has only the in-frame clones, and not every one. This sample yields some 270,000 clones, of which 84% are seen a single time; 1.5% to 1.7% belongs to the top ten. Sequenced sample: peripheral blood. The receptor set was obtained from a middle-aged woman who had recovered from COVID-19.

The rearrangement uses TRBV7-3 and TRBJ1-1, with TRBD1 identical over 8 bases. CDR3 size: 13 residues. J was trimmed by 4 bases and V by 5 bases; bases with no gene match: 3. CDR1 is SGHTA, CDR2 FQGTGA, per germline. The CDR3 region is CASSTQGATEAFF. CDR3 sequence (DNA): TGTGCCAGCAGCACGCAGGGGGCCACTGAAGCTTTCTTT. Together with reference TRBV7-3 and TRBJ1-1, the CDR3 gives the full variable domain: GAGVSQTPSNKVTEKGKYVELRCDPISGHTALYWYRQSLGQGPEFLIYFQGTGAADDSGLPNDRFFAVRPEGSVSTLKIQRTERGDSAVYLCASSTQGATEAFFGQGTRLTVV.

The chain combines TRBV30 with TRBJ2-1, with 14 nucleotides matching TRBD2. Germline lookup yields CDR1 GTSNPN and CDR2 SVGIG (reference sequence). The CDR3 is 16 amino acids. V trimming: 2 bases; J trimming: 5 bases; junction bases outside the gene matches: 5. CDR3 amino acids: CAWSSMTSGGDNEQFF. CDR3 bases: TGTGCCTGGAGTTCGATGACTAGCGGGGGGGACAATGAGCAGTTCTTC. Using reference TRBV30 and TRBJ2-1 for the parts outside the CDR3, the full variable domain is SQTIHQWPATLVQPVGSPLSLECTVEGTSNPNLYWYRQAAGRGLQLLFYSVGIGQISSEVPQNLSASRPQDRQFILSSKKLLLSDSGFYLCAWSSMTSGGDNEQFFGPGTRLTVL.

V and J are TRBV3-1 (or the pseudogene TRBV3-2) and TRBJ2-5; TRBD1 matches 8 bases. Germline V gene data show CDR1 as LGHDT and CDR2 as YNNKEL (reference sequence). This CDR3 spans 16 amino acids. The J segment lost 1 base and the V segment lost 4 bases, leaving 8 bases of the junction unmatched. This chain's CDR3 is CASSRGTGAVQETQYF. The DNA for the CDR3 is TGTGCCAGCAGCCGGGGGACAGGTGCCGTCCAAGAGACCCAGTACTTC.

This clone appeared once. The chain carries TRBV5-1 and TRBJ2-7, with TRBD2 identical over 7 bases. The V and J ends lost 3 bases and 2 bases, in that order; junction bases with no gene match: 14. The germline V gene encodes CDR1 SGHRS and CDR2 YFSETQ. This CDR3 has 17 residues. The CDR3 DNA reads TGCGCCAGCAGCTATCTCCCCCCTGGGGGGGGTACCTACGAGCAGTACTTC. This gives the protein CASSYLPPGGGTYEQYF.

V usage is TRBV9 and J usage is TRBJ1-5, with 10 bases fitting TRBD1. CDR3 size: 15 residues. The V and J ends lost 3 bases and 6 bases, in that order; junction bases with no gene match: 6. The germline V gene encodes CDR1 SGDLS and CDR2 YYNGEE. The CDR3 reads CASSATGGRSQPQHF. The CDR3 nucleotides read TGTGCCAGCAGCGCGACAGGGGGCCGGTCTCAGCCCCAGCATTTT. Variable domain in full (rest from reference TRBV9 and TRBJ1-5): DSGVTQTPKHLITATGQRVTLRCSPRSGDLSVYWYQQSLDQGLQFLIQYYNGEERAKGNILERFSAQQFPDLHSELNLSSLELGDSALYFCASSATGGRSQPQHFGDGTRLSIL.

The chain recombines TRBV15 with TRBJ1-6; 8 bases are a match to TRBD1. With 2 bases clipped from V and 9 bases from J, the junction kept 6 bases outside the gene matches. Germline V CDR1 and CDR2: LNHNV, YYDKDF (reference sequence). CDR3 length equals 15 residues. CDR3 protein: CATSRWGQVGSPLHF. The DNA of the CDR3 is TGTGCCACCAGCAGATGGGGACAGGTCGGTTCACCCCTCCACTTT.

The rearrangement links TRBV4-1 to TRBJ2-2, with a possible D match to TRBD2 (6 bases). This CDR3 spans 15 amino acids. Germline values: CDR1 MGHRA, CDR2 YSYEKL. Deletions cut 4 bases from V and 6 bases from J, with 15 bases between. CDR3 amino acids: CASSRPGLQSGELFF. CDR3 bases: TGCGCCAGCAGCCGACCGGGACTTCAGTCCGGGGAGCTGTTTTTT.

The chain couples TRBV10-3 to TRBJ2-3; TRBD2 matches 12 bases. From germline, CDR1 is ENHRY and CDR2 SYGVKD. The CDR3 consists of 16 residues. The V segment lost 3 bases and the J segment 2 bases; nucleotides outside the gene matches: 3. CDR3 bases: TGTGCCATCAGTGACGGGACTAGCGGGTACACAGATACGCAGTATTTT. Protein product: CAISDGTSGYTDTQYF.

A note on this clone: Germline and junction disagree at one end, which may indicate a read error. The chain carries TRBV7-2 and TRBJ2-7, with D possibly TRBD2 on 5 matching bases. The CDR3 runs to 14 residues. The V gene's germline CDR1 is SGHTA and CDR2 FQGNSA. The chain's CDR3 is CASSLAGERGTPRF. CDR3 in DNA: TGTGCCAGCAGCTTAGCGGGAGAACGAGGCACCCCGCGCTTC.

The chain carries TRBV19 and TRBJ1-2, with a tentative D call TRBD1 (5 bases). CDR1 is LNHDA and CDR2 is SQIVND in the germline V gene (reference sequence). Trimming cost V 1 base and J 2 bases, with 11 bases left between them. There are 15 residues in the CDR3. CDR3 in amino acids: CASSIVSSGNYGYTF. CDR3 DNA sequence: TGTGCCAGTAGTATAGTCTCGTCAGGGAACTATGGCTACACCTTC.

The V call is TRBV19, the J call TRBJ1-4, with TRBD1 matching 8 bases. V lost 5 bases to trimming and J lost 5 bases; unmatched junction nucleotides: 13. Germline CDR1 is LNHDA and CDR2 is SQIVND (reference sequence). This CDR3 contains 17 residues. The CDR3 region has the DNA TGTGCCAGTAGTCCCGGGGCAGGGGGCGCCGGGAATGAAAAACTGTTTTTT. It yields the protein CASSPGAGGAGNEKLFF. The full variable domain, with the rest looked up from reference TRBV19 and TRBJ1-4, is DGGITQSPKYLFRKEGQNVTLSCEQNLNHDAMYWYRQDPGQGLRLIYYSQIVNDFQKGDIAEGYSVSREKKESFPLTVTSAQKNPTAFYLCASSPGAGGAGNEKLFFGSGTQLSVL.

The genes are TRBV28 and TRBJ1-4; D gene uncertain. Germline loops: CDR1 MDHEN, CDR2 SYDVKM. V lost 6 bases, J lost 8 bases, and 19 bases lay in between. The CDR3 loop spans 15 amino acids. This chain's CDR3 is CASSNQVSLMEKLFF. Here the CDR3 DNA reads TGTGCCAGCAGCAACCAGGTCTCTCTGATGGAAAAACTGTTTTTT. Combining the CDR3 with reference TRBV28 and TRBJ1-4 gives the whole variable domain DVKVTQSSRYLVKRTGEKVFLECVQDMDHENMFWYRQDPGLGLRLIYFSYDVKMKEKGDIPEGYSVSREKKERFSLILESASTNQTSMYLCASSNQVSLMEKLFFGSGTQLSVL.

This clone was counted between two and nine times. The CDR3: CATRLAGGQETQYF. CDR3 bases: TGTGCCACCAGACTAGCGGGGGGGCAAGAGACCCAGTACTTC. V gene TRBV10-3 combines with J gene TRBJ2-5, with 14 bases lining up with TRBD2. After removal of 10 bases from V and 2 bases from J, the junction contained 3 bases not matched to a gene. Germline V gene sequence: CDR1 ENHRY, CDR2 SYGVKD. CDR3 size: 14 residues.

This CDR3 reads CASSLYRESPYNEQFF. The CDR3 DNA reads as TGTGCCAGCAGCTTGTACAGGGAGAGCCCCTACAATGAGCAGTTCTTC. This rearrangement joins TRBV5-6 to TRBJ2-1, with D possibly being TRBD1 (6 bases). This CDR3 is built from 16 residues. Trimming removed 1 base at V and 2 bases at J, with 13 bases between. CDR1 and CDR2 (germline): SGHDT, YYEEEE.

The chain recombines TRBV27 with TRBJ1-6, with D perhaps matching TRBD1 (5 bases). CDR3 length: 13 amino acids. The germline V gene encodes CDR1 MNHEY and CDR2 SMNVEV (reference sequence). Trimming cost V 4 bases and J 10 bases, with 11 bases left between them. In DNA form, the CDR3 reads TGTGCCAGCAGTTCTTGGGACTTCTCACCCCTCCACTTT. Protein: CASSSWDFSPLHF.

The chain couples TRBV30 to TRBJ1-5; D is perhaps TRBD1 (5 bases). CDR1 is GTSNPN, CDR2 SVGIG, per germline (reference sequence). This CDR3 spans 14 amino acids. The V gene lost 1 base and the J gene lost 6 bases, with 13 bases spanning the gap. DNA of the CDR3: TGTGCCTGGAGTGGGGGCTTATCCGGTCAGCCCCAGCATTTT. Amino acids: CAWSGGLSGQPQHF.

The chain is built from TRBV6-1 and TRBJ1-5, with D possibly TRBD1 on 5 matching bases. This CDR3 has 15 amino acids. Trimming took off 1 base at V and 0 bases at J, with 7 bases between the two ends. In germline, CDR1 is MNHNS, CDR2 SASEGT. CDR3 region: CASSEGTLSNQPQHF. The CDR3 nucleotides are TGTGCCAGCAGTGAAGGGACACTTAGCAATCAGCCCCAGCATTTT.

V gene TRBV6-5 combines with J gene TRBJ1-2; D ambiguous. From germline, CDR1 is MNHEY and CDR2 SVGAGI. Trimming removed 4 bases from V and 4 bases from J, with 13 bases in between. This CDR3 has 14 residues. The CDR3 DNA reads as TGTGCCAGCAGTTCTAACAGCAAACCCTATGGCTACACCTTC. Translating it yields CASSSNSKPYGYTF.

J is TRBJ2-1 and V is TRBV4-2; the D gene is possibly TRBD2 (6 bases). Germline V gene sequence: CDR1 LGHNA, CDR2 YNFKEQ. This CDR3 has 14 amino acids. Trimming removed 5 bases from V and 4 bases from J, with 12 bases in between. CDR3 DNA: TGTGCCAGCAGCAAGTCCGGGGGTTACAATGAGCAGTTCTTC. As protein: CASSKSGGYNEQFF.

Here the CDR3 DNA reads TGCGCCAGCAGCTTGGGACAGCACTCAGATACGCAGTATTTT. This gives the protein CASSLGQHSDTQYF. The rearrangement links TRBV5-1 to TRBJ2-3; tentatively, D is TRBD1 (5 bases). Germline V lookup: CDR1 SGHRS, CDR2 YFSETQ. V was shortened by 0 bases and J by 4 bases, with 9 bases between the two germline ends. The CDR3 has 14 amino acids.

V usage is TRBV6-4 and J usage is TRBJ2-3; D is undetermined. Germline V gives CDR1 MRHNA, CDR2 SNTAGT. CDR3 size: 12 residues. V gave up 6 bases and J gave up 1 base, with 5 bases separating them. The CDR3 reads CASSAGTDTQYF. CDR3 sequence (DNA): TGTGCCAGCAGCGCAGGCACAGATACGCAGTATTTT.

The chain couples TRBV10-2 to TRBJ1-5; 7 nucleotides agree with TRBD1. The CDR3 consists of 16 residues. Germline V gives CDR1 WSHSY, CDR2 SAAADI. V was clipped by 5 bases and J by 4 bases; unmatched bases: 11. The CDR3 loop is CASSTTGLGGNQPQHF. The CDR3 DNA reads as TGCGCCAGCAGTACGACAGGGCTGGGGGGTAATCAGCCCCAGCATTTT.

The chain couples TRBV4-1 to TRBJ1-5; D might be TRBD1 (6 bases). V lost 0 bases to trimming and J lost 3 bases, with 15 bases between them. The CDR3 length is 17 residues. Germline loops: CDR1 MGHRA, CDR2 YSYEKL. As DNA, the CDR3 is TGCGCCAGCAGCCAAGAGGTCAGGGGCCACGCCAATCAGCCCCAGCATTTT. This sequence encodes CASSQEVRGHANQPQHF.

The chain combines TRBV5-5 with TRBJ1-2; D uncertain. The CDR3 spans 14 residues. The germline V and J ends were trimmed by 1 base and 1 base, with 8 bases remaining between them. Looked up from germline, CDR1 is SGHKS and CDR2 is YYEKEE (reference sequence). The CDR3 sequence: CASSLPASNYGYTF. The DNA for the CDR3 is TGTGCCAGCAGCTTGCCCGCCAGTAACTATGGCTACACCTTC.

This sequence joins TRBV3-1 (or the pseudogene TRBV3-2) and TRBJ1-4; D is unresolved. The CDR3 is made up of 13 amino acids. Germline CDR1 and CDR2: LGHDT and YNNKEL (reference sequence). Trimming left V 1 base short and J 6 bases short, with 6 bases between. This CDR3 reads CASSQAGDEKLFF. DNA for the CDR3: TGTGCCAGCAGCCAAGCCGGGGATGAAAAACTGTTTTTT.

The gene calls are TRBV30 and TRBJ2-6; weak D call: TRBD1 (5 bases). Germline-derived CDR1 and CDR2 are GTSNPN and SVGIG (reference sequence). Trimming stripped 5 bases from V and 2 bases from J, with 19 bases between. This CDR3 comprises 17 residues. The CDR3 here is CAWRRGRASPGANVLTF. CDR3 in DNA: TGTGCCTGGCGAAGGGGCCGGGCCAGTCCTGGGGCCAACGTCCTGACTTTC.

This rearrangement joins TRBV4-1 to TRBJ2-2, with 9 bases matching TRBD2. V lost 0 bases to trimming and J lost 3 bases; unmatched junction nucleotides: 14. The CDR3 length is 20 residues. Looked up from germline, CDR1 is MGHRA and CDR2 is YSYEKL. The DNA for the CDR3 is TGCGCCAGCAGCCAAGATCCGGGTCTGCGGGGGGGCCTAGACACCGGGGAGCTGTTTTTT. Amino acids: CASSQDPGLRGGLDTGELFF.

The chain links TRBV30 to TRBJ2-7; 7 bases map to TRBD1. The CDR3 runs 12 residues. V was pared by 5 bases and J by 7 bases, with 8 bases of the junction left unmatched. The V gene's germline CDR1 is GTSNPN and CDR2 SVGIG (reference sequence). CDR3 sequence (DNA): TGTGCCTGGGGGGGACAGTACATGGAGCAGTACTTC. Its protein product is CAWGGQYMEQYF.

This chain uses TRBV27 with TRBJ1-3; D is unclear. The V gene lost 6 bases and the J gene lost 4 bases, with 10 bases spanning the gap. This CDR3 is 13 amino acids long. Per the germline V gene, CDR1 is MNHEY and CDR2 is SMNVEV (reference sequence). As DNA, the CDR3 is TGTGCCAGCAGGATGGGCGACGGAAACACCATATATTTT. Encoded protein: CASRMGDGNTIYF.

V is TRBV30 and J is TRBJ2-3; 7 bases align to TRBD1. The germline V gene encodes CDR1 GTSNPN and CDR2 SVGIG (reference sequence). This CDR3 is 14 amino acids long. With V trimmed by 2 bases and J by 1 base, 3 bases remained unmatched. This chain's CDR3 is CAWSRGQRTDTQYF. The CDR3 bases are TGTGCCTGGAGTCGGGGACAGCGCACAGATACGCAGTATTTT.

The CDR3 coding sequence is TGTGCCAGGGGACAGGGGGTGACAGATACGCAGTATTTT. Protein sequence: CARGQGVTDTQYF. The chain links TRBV2 to TRBJ2-3, with 11 bases that match TRBD1. The CDR3 runs 13 residues. Losses at the gene ends were 9 bases for V and 3 bases for J; bases not matched to a gene: 2. CDR1 SNHLY and CDR2 FYNNEI come from the germline V gene.

On this clone itself: At the DNA level, this CDR3 is encoded by other sequences in the same sample as well. The V call is TRBV5-1, the J call TRBJ1-4; 7 nucleotides align to TRBD1. The CDR3 has 15 amino acids. The germline CDR1 and CDR2 sequences are SGHRS and YFSETQ. After removal of 4 bases from V and 0 bases from J, the junction contained 3 bases not matched to a gene. The CDR3 DNA follows: TGCGCCAGCAGCCTAACAGGGGCAACTAATGAAAAACTGTTTTTT. Translation gives CASSLTGATNEKLFF. Full variable domain (remainder filled in from reference TRBV5-1 and TRBJ1-4): KAGVTQTPRYLIKTRGQQVTLSCSPISGHRSVSWYQQTPGQGLQFLFEYFSETQRNKGNFPGRFSGRQFSNSRSEMNVSTLELGDSALYLCASSLTGATNEKLFFGSGTQLSVL.